The 28 T cell receptor beta chains reported below all come from one sample, sequenced in a study of Ad26.COV2.S vaccination and SARS-CoV-2 variants. Treatment meaning: some 20 received Ad26.COV2.S at low or high dose, single or two shots; five or six received placebo; per-sample allocation not given. The samples date from day 63 after the first vaccine or placebo injection. Measured with immunoSEQ multiplex PCR; TCRdb has only the in-frame clones, and not every one. The sample holds 200,000 to 250,000 clones, 88% seen once. The sample in question was peripheral blood, obtained in a trial of Ad26.COV2.S vaccine versus placebo. The origin of the receptors is a person aged 18-60 years who received the Ad26.COV2.S COVID-19 vaccine or a placebo.

The chain carries TRBV20-1 and TRBJ1-1; D is undetermined. Trimming pared 5 bases from V and 5 bases from J, leaving 6 bases between. The CDR3 sequence is 10 residues long. CDR1 is DFQATT and CDR2 is SNEGSKA in the germline V gene (reference sequence). The CDR3: CSARHTEAFF. DNA for the CDR3: TGCAGTGCTCGGCATACTGAAGCTTTCTTT.

The rearrangement uses TRBV3-1 (or the pseudogene TRBV3-2) and TRBJ2-2; TRBD2 agrees at 12 bases. Germline V gene sequence: CDR1 LGHDT, CDR2 YNNKEL (reference sequence). V was clipped by 4 bases and J by 5 bases; unmatched bases: 2. The CDR3 length is 15 residues. The CDR3 region has the DNA TGTGCCAGCAGCCGACTAGCGGGGGTTACCGGGGAGCTGTTTTTT. Translating it yields CASSRLAGVTGELFF.

This chain joins TRBV10-3 and TRBJ2-7; D remains ambiguous. CDR1 is ENHRY and CDR2 is SYGVKD in the germline V gene. V shed 6 bases and J shed 4 bases, with 10 bases lying between them. The CDR3 contains 12 residues. CDR3 amino acids: CAIRNGLYEQYF. In DNA, the CDR3 is TGTGCCATCAGAAATGGTCTTTACGAGCAGTACTTC.

The rearrangement joins TRBV4-2 to TRBJ2-7, with 7 bases fitting TRBD2. The V gene end was trimmed by 1 base and the J gene end by 6 bases; junction bases not matched to a gene: 6. The germline V gene has CDR1 LGHNA and CDR2 YNFKEQ. The CDR3 sequence is 14 residues long. CDR3 sequence (DNA): TGTGCCAGCAGCCAAGGGGGCGGGAGAGGCGAGCAGTACTTC. This sequence encodes CASSQGGGRGEQYF.

The chain combines TRBV4-3 with TRBJ1-2; D not resolved. CDR3 length: 14 residues. V lost 0 bases and J lost 2, with 7 bases in between. Per the germline V gene, CDR1 is LGHNA and CDR2 is YSLEER. CDR3 coding DNA: TGCGCCAGCAGCCAAGATCCGGGAAACTATGGCTACACCTTC. Amino acid sequence: CASSQDPGNYGYTF.

This chain joins TRBV30 and TRBJ2-2, with TRBD1 matching 7 bases. V lost 0 bases and J lost 4; bases outside the gene matches: 5. This CDR3 region has 15 residues. The V gene's germline CDR1 is GTSNPN and CDR2 SVGIG (reference sequence). CDR3 DNA sequence: TGTGCCTGGAGTGTCCTCGGACAGGCCACCGGGGAGCTGTTTTTT. This encodes CAWSVLGQATGELFF.

V gene TRBV30 combines with J gene TRBJ1-5; tentative D call: TRBD1 (5 bases). Deletions cut 2 bases from V and 7 bases from J, with 15 bases between. The length of the CDR3 is 14 residues. Germline V gene lookup returns CDR1 GTSNPN and CDR2 SVGIG (reference sequence). The CDR3 bases are TGTGCCTGGAGTATTACGGACATGGGGCAGCCCCAGCATTTT. Residues: CAWSITDMGQPQHF.

The rearrangement joins TRBV19 to TRBJ1-3; no clear D. Germline-derived CDR1 and CDR2 are LNHDA and SQIVND (reference sequence). V lost 3 bases and J 0 bases, leaving 9 bases between the germline ends. This CDR3 contains 15 residues. The CDR3 DNA reads as TGTGCCAGTAGTATGGGGATAAGCTCTGGAAACACCATATATTTT. Encoded protein: CASSMGISSGNTIYF. Looking up the rest from reference TRBV19 and TRBJ1-3 gives the full variable domain: DGGITQSPKYLFRKEGQNVTLSCEQNLNHDAMYWYRQDPGQGLRLIYYSQIVNDFQKGDIAEGYSVSREKKESFPLTVTSAQKNPTAFYLCASSMGISSGNTIYFGEGSWLTVV.

The gene calls are TRBV4-2 and TRBJ2-5, with TRBD1 identical over 12 bases. The CDR3 sequence is 15 residues long. Looked up from germline, CDR1 is LGHNA and CDR2 is YNFKEQ. After removal of 6 bases from V and 5 bases from J, the junction contained 7 bases not matched to a gene. CDR3 coding DNA: TGTGCCAGCAGTTCCGGGACAGGGGGCGCCGAGACCCAGTACTTC. It yields the protein CASSSGTGGAETQYF.

The genes are TRBV7-2 and TRBJ2-7; D unclear. This CDR3 spans 13 amino acids. V was shortened by 2 bases and J by 3 bases, with 8 bases between the two germline ends. Germline V lookup: CDR1 SGHTA, CDR2 FQGNSA. The CDR3: CASSLNTRYEQYF. The CDR3 nucleotides are TGTGCCAGCAGCTTAAACACCCGCTACGAGCAGTACTTC.

This clone was picked up one time. The chain recombines TRBV29-1 with TRBJ2-7, with TRBD1 as a possible D gene (10 bases). Germline V gene lookup returns CDR1 SQVTM and CDR2 ANQGSEA. The CDR3 length is 18 residues. V was shortened by 5 bases and J by 5 bases, with 31 bases between the two germline ends. The chain's CDR3 is CSVQRDRGLAGELNEQYF. CDR3 nucleotide sequence: TGCAGCGTTCAACGGGACAGGGGTTTAGCGGGAGAGTTAAACGAGCAGTACTTC.

The CDR3 loop reads CASSNTGRGNEQFF. CDR3 coding DNA: TGTGCCAGCAGTAACACAGGGAGGGGCAATGAGCAGTTCTTC. This chain uses TRBV6-5 with TRBJ2-1, with a weak D call TRBD2 (7 bases). CDR1 and CDR2 from the germline V gene are MNHEY and SVGAGI. The CDR3 is 14 residues long. V gave up 5 bases and J gave up 6 bases, with 14 bases separating them.

CDR3 protein: CASRGGNEQFF. The CDR3 DNA reads as TGTGCCAGCAGGGGCGGCAATGAGCAGTTCTTC. The rearrangement joins TRBV5-6 to TRBJ2-1; D is ambiguous. The CDR3 spans 11 residues. The V end lost 5 bases, the J end lost 6 bases, and 6 bases lay between the germline ends. Per germline, CDR1 SGHDT and CDR2 YYEEEE. Supplemented by reference TRBV5-6 and TRBJ2-1, the full variable domain reads DAGVTQSPTHLIKTRGQQVTLRCSPKSGHDTVSWYQQALGQGPQFIFQYYEEEERQRGNFPDRFSGHQFPNYSSELNVNALLLGDSALYLCASRGGNEQFFGPGTRLTVL.

J is TRBJ2-5 and V is TRBV7-2; 9 bases are shared with TRBD2. The CDR3 extends over 17 amino acids. CDR1 and CDR2 from the germline V gene are SGHTA and FQGNSA. With V trimmed by 4 bases and J by 4 bases, 13 bases remained unmatched. DNA of the CDR3: TGTGCCAGCAGCTCTCCTCGGACTAGCGCGACGCGAGAGACCCAGTACTTC. It yields the protein CASSSPRTSATRETQYF.

V and J are TRBV10-3 and TRBJ2-1; the D call may be TRBD1 or TRBD2 (5 bases each). Germline CDR1 reads ENHRY; CDR2 reads SYGVKD. The CDR3 totals 13 residues. V was pared by 6 bases and J by 10 bases, with 16 bases between. CDR3: CAIRKNWGIEQFF. CDR3 nucleotides: TGTGCCATCAGGAAGAATTGGGGGATAGAGCAGTTCTTC.

The table lists this clone with a count of one. The chain recombines TRBV28 with TRBJ1-2; D not certain. CDR1 is MDHEN, CDR2 SYDVKM, per germline. V lost 2 bases and J 6 bases, leaving 10 bases between the germline ends. The CDR3 spans 13 residues. CDR3 DNA: TGTGCCAGCAGTTTAGGTCAAGGGAATGGCTACACCTTC. Its translation: CASSLGQGNGYTF.

This clone was recorded once. The rearrangement links TRBV4-3 to TRBJ2-2; TRBD2 aligns across 7 bases. The V and J ends lost 0 bases and 3 bases, in that order; junction bases with no gene match: 22. This CDR3 contains 22 residues. CDR1 and CDR2 from the germline V gene are LGHNA and YSLEER. CDR3 protein: CASSQEWSSGTTNQPDTGELFF. The CDR3 bases are TGCGCCAGCAGCCAAGAATGGTCTTCAGGGACTACAAACCAACCGGACACCGGGGAGCTGTTTTTT.

The gene calls are TRBV7-3 and TRBJ2-3, with D maybe TRBD1 (5 bases). The CDR3 spans 14 residues. Germline assignment: CDR1 SGHTA and CDR2 FQGTGA. The germline V and J ends were trimmed by 3 bases and 0 bases, with 7 bases remaining between them. The CDR3 loop reads CASSFDSSTDTQYF. The DNA of the CDR3 is TGTGCCAGCAGCTTCGACAGCAGCACAGATACGCAGTATTTT.

This clone was recorded a few times. The genes are TRBV4-1 and TRBJ1-5; D ambiguous. Trimming pared 7 bases from V and 6 bases from J, leaving 10 bases between. CDR3 length equals 12 residues. The V gene's germline CDR1 is MGHRA and CDR2 YSYEKL. The DNA of the CDR3 is TGCGCCAGCATTTATTTGTTTCAGCCCCAGCATTTT. Its translation is CASIYLFQPQHF.

The chain links TRBV6-5 to TRBJ2-2, with D uncertain. CDR3 length: 11 amino acids. Trimming shortened V by 5 bases and J by 7 bases, and 5 bases separated the two germline ends. CDR1 and CDR2 from the germline V gene are MNHEY and SVGAGI. The CDR3 sequence: CASSRGGELFF. CDR3 in DNA: TGTGCCAGCAGTCGAGGCGGGGAGCTGTTTTTT.

A word on this clone: Other DNA sequences from this sample encode an identical CDR3 as well. V gene TRBV5-5 combines with J gene TRBJ2-7; 7 bases match TRBD1. CDR1 is SGHKS and CDR2 is YYEKEE in the germline V gene (reference sequence). Germline trimming cut 4 bases from V and 2 bases from J; bases unmatched to any gene: 12. There are 16 residues in the CDR3. The CDR3 DNA is TGTGCCAGCAGCGGAGATCATACGGGACAGCCCTACGAGCAGTACTTC. Protein product: CASSGDHTGQPYEQYF.

This chain links TRBV5-1 with TRBJ2-1; D gene uncertain. Trimming left V 4 bases short and J 2 bases short, with 10 bases between. The CDR3 runs to 14 residues. Germline-derived CDR1 and CDR2 are SGHRS and YFSETQ. CDR3 coding DNA: TGCGCCAGCAGCGCTGCAGGAGCCTACAATGAGCAGTTCTTC. Its protein product is CASSAAGAYNEQFF.

The V and J genes are TRBV19 and TRBJ2-6; a possible D gene is TRBD2 (7 bases). The V and J ends lost 8 bases and 4 bases respectively, with 9 bases between them. The CDR3 length is 13 residues. Per the germline V gene, CDR1 is LNHDA and CDR2 is SQIVND (reference sequence). The CDR3 sequence: CASGGAGANVLTF. The CDR3 bases are TGTGCCAGTGGGGGGGCCGGGGCCAACGTCCTGACTTTC.

Worth noting for this clone: Other DNA sequences of this sample code for an identical CDR3. The chain couples TRBV18 to TRBJ1-1; no clear D. The CDR3 covers 13 residues. Germline V CDR1 and CDR2: KGHSH, LQKENI. Trimming took off 3 bases at V and 0 bases at J, with 5 bases between the two ends. CDR3: CASSPDLNTEAFF. Written as DNA, the CDR3 is TGTGCCAGCTCACCGGATCTGAACACTGAAGCTTTCTTT.

The chain employs TRBV4-3 and TRBJ1-1; no definite D call. Trimming took off 0 bases at V and 7 bases at J, with 12 bases between the two ends. Looked up from germline, CDR1 is LGHNA and CDR2 is YSLEER. The CDR3 is 14 residues long. The CDR3 sequence: CASSQDADLGEAFF. The CDR3 DNA reads as TGCGCCAGCAGCCAAGATGCGGACCTAGGTGAAGCTTTCTTT.

This clone was counted between two and nine times. Its ends do not fully match the called genes, so a read error is possible. This chain links TRBV20-1 with TRBJ1-3; D is unclear. From germline, CDR1 is DFQATT and CDR2 SNEGSKA (reference sequence). The CDR3 loop spans 11 amino acids. CDR3 bases: TGCAGTGCTGCCCCTGGGAACACCATATATTTT. Translated, it gives CSAAPGNTIYF.

The chain joins TRBV9 to TRBJ2-2, with TRBD2 matching 8 bases. This CDR3 is built from 14 residues. CDR1 is SGDLS, CDR2 YYNGEE, per germline. V gave up 4 bases and J gave up 3 bases; unmatched junction bases: 2. The CDR3 spells CASSYSGDTGELFF. The CDR3 DNA sequence: TGTGCCAGCAGCTATAGCGGGGACACCGGGGAGCTGTTTTTT.

This chain connects TRBV7-8 to TRBJ2-7; D gene unclear. V was trimmed by 5 bases and J by 5 bases, leaving 7 bases between them. Per the germline V gene, CDR1 is SGHVS and CDR2 is FQNEAQ. The CDR3 totals 11 residues. CDR3 sequence: CASSGTNEQYF. CDR3 nucleotide sequence: TGTGCCAGCAGCGGAACAAACGAGCAGTACTTC.